In its sample, the clone carrying this TCR beta chain was seen many times. No antigen is known for it. V shed 3 bases and J 1 base; nucleotides not matched to a gene: 16. The CDR3 length is 20 residues. TCRdb ran MiXCR on the 5' RACE reads and lists one entry per CDR3 protein. Of roughly 120,000 distinct CDR3 sequences detected, about 6.8% appear once; the ten largest clones hold over 2.5%. The sample belongs to a study of T cells after yellow fever vaccination. Regarding the study as a whole: Clones that expanded after primary vaccination mostly reappeared after the booster (roughly 96% CD4, around 87% CD8).

This chain uses TRBV12-3 or TRBV12-4 with TRBJ2-2; 8 bases line up with TRBD1. Specimen: CD4+ T cells sorted from PBMCs, collected more than 40 days after the first yellow fever vaccination. The source is a man aged 18 to 30 who received the YFV17D yellow fever vaccine. CDR3 protein: CASSFRALFRGQGNTGELFF. The CDR3 DNA reads as TGTGCCAGCAGTTTCAGGGCCCTTTTCAGGGGGCAGGGGAACACCGGGGAGCTGTTTTTT.